The present T cell receptor beta chain was sequenced within a study of blood T cell repertoires in COVID-19. Generated by immunoSEQ multiplex PCR, the TCRdb table keeps only in-frame clones and is missing some. Of some 120,000 clones in the sample, 81% were seen once. Germline trimming cut 3 bases from V and 0 bases from J; bases unmatched to any gene: 9. This CDR3 comprises 19 residues. The germline V gene encodes CDR1 SEHNR and CDR2 FQNEAQ (reference sequence). This receptor was taken from a man aged 30 to 39 with COVID-19, enrolled during active disease. The sequencing input was peripheral blood. The chain is built from TRBV7-9 and TRBJ2-6, with 9 positions matching TRBD1. The CDR3 nucleotides are TGTGCCAGCAGCTTTAACCGCAGGGACAGGGCCTCTGGGGCCAACGTCCTGACTTTC. Residues: CASSFNRRDRASGANVLTF.